The T cell receptor (beta chain) described here comes from a study of T cells after yellow fever vaccination. Findings of the study overall: One caveat is that FACS-sorted repertoires could contain abundant clonotypes contaminating from the bulk population.

This clonotype was seen at least ten times. Antigen specificity is unknown. Template switching by 5'RACE produced TCR cDNA, adding a universal primer site and UMIs. One entry per CDR3 protein, called by TCRdb with MiXCR from the 5' RACE reads. The table includes hundreds of thousands of distinct CDR3 sequences, around 20% detected once. V was pared by 4 bases and J by 14 bases, with 7 bases of the junction left unmatched. The CDR3 extends over 12 amino acids. Germline V lookup: CDR1 MNHEY, CDR2 SVGAGI. The chain uses TRBV6-5 and TRBJ1-2; TRBD1 matches at 10 bases. This receptor was obtained from a man between 18 and 29 years old who received the YFV17D yellow fever vaccine. Sample: PBMCs, taken before the yellow fever booster vaccination. DNA of the CDR3: TGTGCCAGCAGTTTCAGCGGGACAGGGGTAACCTTC. It specifies CASSFSGTGVTF.